This TCR beta chain was retrieved from a study of OX40 agonist ivuxolimab in advanced cancers. This clone was detected once. Its antigen is unknown. Findings and limits, study-wide: At 0.1 to 3.0 mg/kg, CD4+ and CD8+ blood T cells expanded clonally by week 6. More expanded clones were found, on average, in CD8+ than in CD4+ T cells.

Measured with immunoSEQ multiplex PCR; TCRdb has only the in-frame clones, and not every one. The repertoire has under 80,000 clones, roughly 93% of them found once; the top ten carry 6.2%. The TCR comes from an adult with an advanced solid tumor such as melanoma, head and neck, liver or kidney cancer. This specimen consisted of CD4+ or CD8+ T cells sorted from blood, obtained in a trial of the OX40 agonist ivuxolimab.

This chain's CDR3 is CASSVWTISNQPQHF. In nucleotides, the CDR3 is TGTGCCAGCAGTGTTTGGACGATTAGCAATCAGCCCCAGCATTTT. This rearrangement joins TRBV6-1 to TRBJ1-5; the D is unclear. This CDR3 is 15 amino acids long. Deletions cut 4 bases from V and 0 bases from J, with 10 bases between. Germline V gene lookup returns CDR1 MNHNS and CDR2 SASEGT.